This entry is about one T cell receptor (beta chain). What it binds is not known. The sample belongs to a study of PD-1 blockade in mismatch repair-deficient tumors. Study overall: All were previously treated, progressing patients with about 12 mismatch repair-deficient cancer types. Study-wide results and limits: Tumor-resident clones, often absent from pretreatment blood, expanded after pembrolizumab and then contracted.

The germline V gene encodes CDR1 MNHEY and CDR2 SMNVEV (reference sequence). Trimming cost V 8 bases and J 5 bases, with 13 bases left between them. This CDR3 has 13 amino acids. PCR or immunohistochemistry showed mismatch repair deficiency in every enrolled patient. The TCR-sequenced patients were a few responders to pembrolizumab. Measured with immunoSEQ multiplex PCR; TCRdb has only the in-frame clones, and not every one. Of 38,000 or so clones listed, 85% were seen once; the top ten hold roughly 3.5%. The TCR sequence derives from an adult with mismatch repair-deficient cancer. The rearrangement links TRBV27 to TRBJ2-1; the D gene could be TRBD1 or TRBD2 (6 bases each). The starting material was peripheral blood, obtained 76 weeks after starting pembrolizumab. DNA of the CDR3: TGTGCCAGCCGGGGGCGGGGCAACAATGAGCAGTTCTTC. It translates to CASRGRGNNEQFF.